Below, one T cell receptor beta chain is given with its context. The data are from a study of shared clonotypes between healthy human individuals. The authors loaded about 0.2 ug DNA, approximately 30,000 T cell genomes, into sorted-subset replicate PCRs. Assay used: immunoSEQ multiplex PCR; TCRdb lists only in-frame clones, some missing. The table includes millions of clones, approximately 93% detected once. The CDR3 covers 15 residues. Germline CDR1 is SGHVS and CDR2 is FQNEAQ. V was trimmed by 3 bases and J by 5 bases, leaving 16 bases between them. The receptor comes from a man aged 18 to 29 in good health. Some clones in this sample may be carry-over from other donors' samples. The source material was naive CD4+ T cells from PBMCs. Subset reported: CD45RA+ positively selected. J is TRBJ1-2 and V is TRBV7-8; D may be TRBD1 (6 bases). The CDR3 region is CASSFEVGQGYGYTF. For the CDR3, the DNA is TGTGCCAGCAGCTTTGAGGTCGGGCAGGGGTATGGCTACACCTTC. Supplemented by reference TRBV7-8 and TRBJ1-2, the full variable domain reads GAGVSQSPRYKVAKRGQDVALRCDPISGHVSLFWYQQALGQGPEFLTYFQNEAQLDKSGLPSDRFFAERPEGSVSTLKIQRTQQEDSAVYLCASSFEVGQGYGYTFGSGTRLTVV.